The 3 T cell receptor beta chains below were found in one sample sequenced in a study of blood T cell repertoires in COVID-19. The assay was immunoSEQ multiplex PCR, and TCRdb's table has in-frame clones only and misses some. The sample shows around 180,000 clones, about 80% of them seen only once. The source material was peripheral blood. The receptors derive from a man between 65 and 85 years old with active or convalescent COVID-19.

This chain uses TRBV4-1 with TRBJ2-4; D remains unclear. Germline CDR1 and CDR2: MGHRA and YSYEKL. CDR3 length: 15 residues. The germline V and J ends were trimmed by 6 bases and 0 bases, with 12 bases remaining between them. CDR3 region: CASSPASVAKNIQYF. The CDR3 DNA reads TGCGCCAGCAGTCCCGCCTCGGTAGCCAAAAACATTCAGTACTTC.

The chain recombines TRBV6-5 with TRBJ1-1; D not resolved. Trimming removed 7 bases at V and 1 base at J, with 10 bases between. The germline CDR1 and CDR2 sequences are MNHEY and SVGAGI. This CDR3 has 13 amino acids. The CDR3 DNA is TGTGCCAGCACCGAGGCCGGGAACACTGAAGCTTTCTTT. Protein product: CASTEAGNTEAFF.

The chain joins TRBV25-1 to TRBJ1-1; D is perhaps TRBD1 (6 bases). In germline, CDR1 is MGHDK, CDR2 SYGVNS. Trimming pared 5 bases from V and 4 bases from J, leaving 14 bases between. CDR3 length: 14 residues. The CDR3 spells CASSPVQGTTEAFF. Here the CDR3 DNA reads TGTGCCAGCAGTCCCGTCCAGGGGACCACTGAAGCTTTCTTT.